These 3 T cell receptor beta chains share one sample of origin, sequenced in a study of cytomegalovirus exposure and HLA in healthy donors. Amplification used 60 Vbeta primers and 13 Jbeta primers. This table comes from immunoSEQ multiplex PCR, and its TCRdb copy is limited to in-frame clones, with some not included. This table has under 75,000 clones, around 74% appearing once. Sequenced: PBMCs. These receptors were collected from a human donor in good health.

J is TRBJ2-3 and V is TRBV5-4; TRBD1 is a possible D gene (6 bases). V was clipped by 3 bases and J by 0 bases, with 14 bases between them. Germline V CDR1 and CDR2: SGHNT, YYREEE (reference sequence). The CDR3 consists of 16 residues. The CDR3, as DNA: TGTGCCAGCAGCTCTAAACAGGGCGTGAGCACAGATACGCAGTATTTT. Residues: CASSSKQGVSTDTQYF.

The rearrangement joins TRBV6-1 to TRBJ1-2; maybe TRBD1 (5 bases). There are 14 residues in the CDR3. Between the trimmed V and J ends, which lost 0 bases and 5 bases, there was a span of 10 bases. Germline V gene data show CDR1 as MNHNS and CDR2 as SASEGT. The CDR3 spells CASSEADSRYGYTF. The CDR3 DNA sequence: TGTGCCAGCAGTGAAGCCGACAGCAGATATGGCTACACCTTC.

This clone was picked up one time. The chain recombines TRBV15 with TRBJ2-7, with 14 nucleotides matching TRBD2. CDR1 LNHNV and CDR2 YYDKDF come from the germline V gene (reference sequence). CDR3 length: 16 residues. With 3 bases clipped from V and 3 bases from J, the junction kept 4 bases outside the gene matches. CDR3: CATSSGLAGGSYEQYF. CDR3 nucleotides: TGTGCCACCAGCAGCGGACTAGCGGGAGGAAGCTACGAGCAGTACTTC. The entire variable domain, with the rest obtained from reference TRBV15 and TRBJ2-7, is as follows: DAMVIQNPRYQVTQFGKPVTLSCSQTLNHNVMYWYQQKSSQAPKLLFHYYDKDFNNEADTPDNFQSRRPNTSFCFLDIRSPGLGDTAMYLCATSSGLAGGSYEQYFGPGTRLTVT.